The source of this T cell receptor beta chain is a study of radiation and T cells in renal cell carcinoma. Study details: Nephrectomy followed 15 Gy stereotactic body radiation by 4 weeks.

Deletions cut 1 base from V and 6 bases from J, with 21 bases between. Germline V gene data show CDR1 as SEHNR and CDR2 as FQNEAQ (reference sequence). The CDR3 sequence is 17 residues long. The time point denotes: blood 2 weeks post-SBRT. Stated treatment: 15 Gy SBRT to primary tumor, nephrectomy 4 weeks later. After SBRT, blood was collected at 2 and 4 weeks, plus baseline. Profiling relied on immunoSEQ multiplex PCR, and the TCRdb table lists in-frame clones only, not all of them. The table includes some 70,000 clones, roughly 87% detected once. This specimen consisted of blood, obtained from a patient whose treatment included radiotherapy and nephrectomy. The rearrangement links TRBV7-9 to TRBJ1-2; the D gene is possibly TRBD1 (6 bases). The receptor was isolated from a man between 60 and 75 years old with renal cell carcinoma. The CDR3, as DNA: TGTGCCAGCAGCTTAGTCGGGTCCCGGGGGCAGGAAGATGGCTACACCTTC. This encodes CASSLVGSRGQEDGYTF. The full variable domain, in which reference TRBV7-9 and TRBJ1-2 provide the parts outside the CDR3, is DTGVSQNPRHKITKRGQNVTFRCDPISEHNRLYWYRQTLGQGPEFLTYFQNEAQLEKSRLLSDRFSAERPKGSFSTLEIQRTEQGDSAMYLCASSLVGSRGQEDGYTFGSGTRLTVV.